These 14 T cell receptor beta chains were sequenced from one sample in a study of shared clonotypes between healthy human individuals (dated by TCRdb to about 2020). Receptor amplification or capture employed the immunoSEQ multiplex PCR assay. The source is immuneACCESS, and TCRdb retained only in-frame sequences with V and J called. Part of the clones is not carried over; for the studies checked, unresolved V genes explain less than half of this, and the remainder is unexplained. This sample is represented by more than 400,000 clones; 70% to 85% of them were singletons. The ten largest clonotypes hold around 12% of the sample. Sequences were obtained from PBMCs. The receptors here all came from a woman between 40 and 55 years old in good health. Some clones in this sample may be carry-over from other donors' samples.

This clone was seen only once. The chain recombines TRBV6-6 with TRBJ1-5, with D maybe TRBD1 (6 bases). This CDR3 has 15 amino acids. V was clipped by 6 bases and J by 0 bases, with 12 bases between them. The germline V gene has CDR1 MNHNY and CDR2 SVGAGI (reference sequence). The CDR3 DNA sequence: TGTGCCAGCAGCCTTGGACAGTATAGCAATCAGCCCCAGCATTTT. Translating gives CASSLGQYSNQPQHF.

The chain links TRBV5-8 to TRBJ2-1; D gene uncertain. CDR3 size: 10 residues. V dropped 7 bases and J dropped 7 bases, with 6 bases sitting between them. Per the germline V gene, CDR1 is SGHTS and CDR2 is YDEGEE. The CDR3 sequence is CASLGNEQFF. For the CDR3, the DNA is TGTGCCAGCCTAGGAAATGAGCAGTTCTTC. The whole variable domain, remainder taken from reference TRBV5-8 and TRBJ2-1, is EAGVTQSPTHLIKTRGQQATLRCSPISGHTSVYWYQQALGLGLQFLLWYDEGEERNRGNFPPRFSGRQFPNYSSELNVNALELEDSALYLCASLGNEQFFGPGTRLTVL.

This clone showed up just a few times. V is TRBV7-9 and J is TRBJ2-4, with a possible D match to TRBD1 (5 bases). Deletions cut 5 bases from V and 0 bases from J, with 11 bases between. In germline, CDR1 is SEHNR, CDR2 FQNEAQ (reference sequence). This CDR3 spans 15 amino acids. CDR3 sequence: CASSGVRVAKNIQYF. The CDR3, as DNA: TGTGCCAGCAGCGGGGTCAGGGTAGCCAAAAACATTCAGTACTTC.

In DNA, the CDR3 is TGTGCCAGCAGGCCGGGGCCTAACATTCAGTACTTC. It is translated as CASRPGPNIQYF. J is TRBJ2-4 and V is TRBV6-1; D assignment may be TRBD1 or TRBD2 (5 bases each). The V gene lost 6 bases and the J gene lost 7 bases, with 10 bases spanning the gap. This CDR3 has 12 residues. Germline values: CDR1 MNHNS, CDR2 SASEGT.

This clone has more than one count but fewer than ten. The rearrangement uses TRBV6-7 and TRBJ1-4; no reliable D call. TRBV6-7 is identified as an open reading frame with a role that is uncertain. There are 14 residues in the CDR3. The V and J ends lost 1 base and 0 bases respectively, with 3 bases between them. The CDR3 region has the DNA TGTGCCAGCAGTTACTTTTCAACTAATGAAAAACTGTTTTTT. Its protein is CASSYFSTNEKLFF.

This clone appeared a single time. This could be a read error, since a much larger clone is one nucleotide away. V is TRBV28 and J is TRBJ2-7, with TRBD2 as a possible D gene (5 bases). Between the trimmed V and J ends, which lost 6 bases and 3 bases, there was a span of 15 bases. Per germline, CDR1 MDHEN and CDR2 SYDVKM. The CDR3 consists of 14 residues. The CDR3 DNA is TGTGCCAGCAGGGGTAGCGAGAGGGTCTACGAGCAGTACTTC. Amino acids: CASRGSERVYEQYF.

The rearrangement uses TRBV9 and TRBJ2-1; D remains unclear. Germline V gives CDR1 SGDLS, CDR2 YYNGEE. V lost 4 bases to trimming and J lost 8 bases, with 10 bases between them. This CDR3 comprises 12 residues. The CDR3 reads CASSPGGDEQFF. CDR3 DNA sequence: TGTGCCAGCAGCCCGGGCGGAGATGAGCAGTTCTTC. Drawing the rest from reference TRBV9 and TRBJ2-1, the complete variable domain is DSGVTQTPKHLITATGQRVTLRCSPRSGDLSVYWYQQSLDQGLQFLIQYYNGEERAKGNILERFSAQQFPDLHSELNLSSLELGDSALYFCASSPGGDEQFFGPGTRLTVL.

V and J are TRBV7-9 and TRBJ1-2; D unclear. CDR3 size: 13 residues. The V and J ends lost 6 bases and 1 base respectively, with 9 bases between them. From germline, CDR1 is SEHNR and CDR2 FQNEAQ (reference sequence). The CDR3 nucleotides read TGTGCCAGCAGGTTGGACGGTAACTATGGCTACACCTTC. This gives the protein CASRLDGNYGYTF.

The gene calls are TRBV18 and TRBJ1-1; D is possibly TRBD1 (5 bases). The CDR3 has 13 residues. V shed 4 bases and J shed 4 bases, with 10 bases lying between them. CDR1 is KGHSH and CDR2 is LQKENI in the germline V gene. The CDR3 nucleotides are TGTGCCAGCTCACAAGGGGCCCGCACTGAAGCTTTCTTT. This sequence encodes CASSQGARTEAFF.

V usage is TRBV5-4 and J usage is TRBJ2-2, with TRBD1 identical over 9 bases. The CDR3 is made up of 16 amino acids. Per germline, CDR1 SGHNT and CDR2 YYREEE (reference sequence). V lost 4 bases and J lost 4; bases outside the gene matches: 8. The CDR3 is CASSTQQGATTGELFF. CDR3 nucleotides: TGTGCCAGCAGCACACAACAGGGGGCGACCACCGGGGAGCTGTTTTTT.

The CDR3 sequence: CASSQDRGQETQYF. The CDR3 DNA reads as TGTGCCAGCAGCCAAGATAGGGGACAAGAGACCCAGTACTTC. The rearrangement links TRBV4-2 to TRBJ2-5; the D gene is possibly TRBD1 (5 bases). Germline CDR1 is LGHNA and CDR2 is YNFKEQ. There are 14 residues in the CDR3. V was cut by 0 bases and J by 2 bases, with 7 bases left in between.

The chain combines TRBV5-1 with TRBJ2-1; 15 positions agree with TRBD2. CDR1 and CDR2 from the germline V gene are SGHRS and YFSETQ. The CDR3 loop spans 18 amino acids. V shed 0 bases and J 5 bases; nucleotides not matched to a gene: 6. The CDR3 nucleotides read TGCGCCAGCAGCTTGGAGGGACTAGCGGGAGGCAAAAACAATGAGCAGTTCTTC. Its protein is CASSLEGLAGGKNNEQFF.

As regards this clone: Given a much more abundant clone one base away, this may be a read error. In the same sample, other DNA sequences code for this CDR3. V is TRBV6-4 and J is TRBJ2-3, with 8 bases matching TRBD2. Losses at the gene ends were 2 bases for V and 0 bases for J; bases not matched to a gene: 1. The germline CDR1 and CDR2 sequences are MRHNA and SNTAGT. The CDR3 sequence is 15 residues long. The CDR3 spells CASSDVAGSTDTQYF. CDR3 DNA: TGTGCCAGCAGTGACGTAGCGGGAAGCACAGATACGCAGTATTTT.

This chain joins TRBV7-3 and TRBJ1-6; D not certain. The germline CDR1 and CDR2 sequences are SGHTA and FQGTGA. The CDR3 consists of 13 residues. V was trimmed by 2 bases and J by 5 bases, leaving 4 bases between them. This chain's CDR3 is CASSLGNNSPLHF. CDR3 DNA sequence: TGTGCCAGCAGCTTAGGGAATAATTCACCCCTCCACTTT.